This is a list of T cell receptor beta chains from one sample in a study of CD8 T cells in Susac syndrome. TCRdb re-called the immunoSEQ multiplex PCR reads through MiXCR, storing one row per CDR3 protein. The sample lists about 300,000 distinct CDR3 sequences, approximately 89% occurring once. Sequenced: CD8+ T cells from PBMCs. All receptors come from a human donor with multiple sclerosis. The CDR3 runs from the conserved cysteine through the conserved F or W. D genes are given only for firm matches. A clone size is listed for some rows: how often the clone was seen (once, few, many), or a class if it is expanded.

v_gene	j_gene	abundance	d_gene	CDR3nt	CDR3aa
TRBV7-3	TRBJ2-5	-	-	TGTGCCAGCAGCTTAAGAGGGGGGGCTGGGACCCAGTACTTC	CASSLRGGAGTQYF
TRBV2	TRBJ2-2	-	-	TGTGCCAGCAGTGAACTAGGAGGGGACTTCACCGGGGAGCTGTTTTTT	CASSELGGDFTGELFF
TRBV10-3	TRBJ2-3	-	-	TGTGCCATCAGTGTATGGGAGGGGGGGAACACAGATACGCAGTATTTT	CAISVWEGGNTDTQYF
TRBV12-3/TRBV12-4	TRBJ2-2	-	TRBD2	TGTGCCAGCAGTTTGCTAGCGGGATTAAACACCGGGGAGCTGTTTTTT	CASSLLAGLNTGELFF
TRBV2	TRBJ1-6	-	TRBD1	TGTGCCAGCAGCCTGCAGGGGGGCCGAGGGACTTGGGGGAACTATAATTCACCCCTCCACTTT	CASSLQGGRGTWGNYNSPLHF
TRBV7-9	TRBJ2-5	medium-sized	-	TGTGCCAGCAGCCCCTTCGAGGACCGATTCCAAGAGACCCAGTACTTC	CASSPFEDRFQETQYF
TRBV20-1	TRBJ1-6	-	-	TGCAGTGCTAGGGGGGTAGTTGACTATAATTCACCCCTCCACTTT	CSARGVVDYNSPLHF
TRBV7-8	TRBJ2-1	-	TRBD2	TGTGCCAGCAGCTTATCCCGCGCGGGGGGGCTAAGTGAGCAGTTCTTC	CASSLSRAGGLSEQFF
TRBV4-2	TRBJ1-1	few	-	TGTGCCAGCAGCCAAGGGACGGAGAACACTGAAGCTTTCTTT	CASSQGTENTEAFF
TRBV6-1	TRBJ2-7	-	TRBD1	TGTGCCAGCAGTTTAACCGGGACAGGGTCGAAAGAGCAGTACTTC	CASSLTGTGSKEQYF
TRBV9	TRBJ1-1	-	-	TGTGCCAGCAGCGTAGCTAGCGGGGCCATGAACACTGAAGCTTTCTTT	CASSVASGAMNTEAFF
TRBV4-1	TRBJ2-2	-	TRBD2	TGCGCCAGCAGCCAAGAAGGACTAGCGGGACTCACCGGGGAGCTGTTTTTT	CASSQEGLAGLTGELFF
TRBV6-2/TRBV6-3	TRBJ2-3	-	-	TGTGCCAGCATGGGCAGGTTCACAGATACGCAGTATTTT	CASMGRFTDTQYF
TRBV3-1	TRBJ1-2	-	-	TGTGCCAGCAGCCAAGTGGGCAGCATTAACTATGGCTACACCTTC	CASSQVGSINYGYTF
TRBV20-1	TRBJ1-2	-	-	TGCAGTGCTCGATATACAGATTCGGCTGGCTACACCTTC	CSARYTDSAGYTF
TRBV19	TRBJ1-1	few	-	TGTGCCAGTAGTCCCGGGAACACTGAAGCTTTCTTT	CASSPGNTEAFF
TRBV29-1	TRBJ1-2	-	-	TGCAGCGGAGGTGACAGTGGGGGAGTCTATGGCTACACCTTC	CSGGDSGGVYGYTF
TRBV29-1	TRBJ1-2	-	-	TGCAGCGTTCACAGGGAGGGCTATGGCTACACCTTC	CSVHREGYGYTF
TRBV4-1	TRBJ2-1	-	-	TGCGCCAGCAGCCAAGATTTTGGGGTGGGAGAGCAGTTCTTC	CASSQDFGVGEQFF
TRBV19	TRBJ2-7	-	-	TGTGCCAGTAGTAGCGGGGTCCTCGGGGACGAGCAGTACTTC	CASSSGVLGDEQYF
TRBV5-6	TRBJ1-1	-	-	TGTGCCAGTCAAAAAAACACTGAAGCTTTCTTT	CASQKNTEAFF
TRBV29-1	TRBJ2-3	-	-	TGCAGCGTTGAGGAGTCCCCCGGCCCAGATACGCAGTATTTT	CSVEESPGPDTQYF
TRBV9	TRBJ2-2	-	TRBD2	TGTGCCAGCAGCCCCCTAGCGGGGACTGCCACCGGGGAGCTGTTTTTT	CASSPLAGTATGELFF
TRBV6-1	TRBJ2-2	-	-	TGTGCCAGCAGCTATACAGATTCTATCGGGGAGCTGTTTTTT	CASSYTDSIGELFF
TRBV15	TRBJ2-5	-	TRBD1	TGTGCCACCAGCAGATACGGACAGGGCCCGTTTTTTAAAGAGACCCAGTACTTC	CATSRYGQGPFFKETQYF
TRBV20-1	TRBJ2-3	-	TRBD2	TGCAGTGCTAGAGATCGGCTAGCGGGAGACTCAGATACGCAGTATTTT	CSARDRLAGDSDTQYF
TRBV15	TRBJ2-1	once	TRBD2	TGTGCCACCAGCAGGGGACTAGCGGGAGATGAGCAGTTCTTC	CATSRGLAGDEQFF
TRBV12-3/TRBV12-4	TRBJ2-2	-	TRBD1	TGTGCCAGCAGTCAGACAGGGTTGGCCGGGGAGCTGTTTTTT	CASSQTGLAGELFF
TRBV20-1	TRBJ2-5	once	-	TGCAGTGCTAGAGTTGGGGCGGCCCAAGAGACCCAGTACTTC	CSARVGAAQETQYF
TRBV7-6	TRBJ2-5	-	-	TGTGCCAGCAGCGGCGGGATGGAGACCCAGTACTTC	CASSGGMETQYF
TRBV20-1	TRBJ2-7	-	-	TGCAGTGCTAAGGCCCTCAAGATAGCGGAAAGCTCCTACGAGCAGTACTTC	CSAKALKIAESSYEQYF
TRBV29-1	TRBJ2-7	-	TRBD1	TGCAGCGTTGAATACGGGGACAGGAGGCCCTACGAGCAGTACTTC	CSVEYGDRRPYEQYF
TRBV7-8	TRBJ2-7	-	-	TGTGCCAGCAGCACAGCCCACTCTGGGACCTACGAGCAGTACTTC	CASSTAHSGTYEQYF
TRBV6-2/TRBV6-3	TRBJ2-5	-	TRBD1	TGTGCCAGCAGGGGCACGGACAGGAGCCGACTGCGGACCCAGTACTTC	CASRGTDRSRLRTQYF
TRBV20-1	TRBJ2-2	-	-	TGCAGTGCTAGAGATCAACGGAGGGGGAACACCGGGGAGCTGTTTTTT	CSARDQRRGNTGELFF
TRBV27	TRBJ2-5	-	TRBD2	TGTGCCAGCAGCCAGAGAGCGGGGGGTTACCAAGAGACCCAGTACTTC	CASSQRAGGYQETQYF
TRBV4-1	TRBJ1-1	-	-	TGCGCCAGCAGCCAAGACCCCTTTGCGGCTTCGCTTGGAGCTTTCTTT	CASSQDPFAASLGAFF
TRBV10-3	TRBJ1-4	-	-	TGTGCCATCAGTAAGGGATTGACAGCCTCTAATGAAAAACTGTTTTTT	CAISKGLTASNEKLFF
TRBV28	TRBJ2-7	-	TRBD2	TGTGCCAGCAGCCCGGCAGGGAGCGGGAGAACCCACGAGCAGTACTTC	CASSPAGSGRTHEQYF
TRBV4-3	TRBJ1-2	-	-	TGCGCCAGCAGCCAAGATGGGGGGATCTATGGCTACACCTTC	CASSQDGGIYGYTF
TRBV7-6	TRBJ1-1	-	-	TGTGCCAGCAGCCCACCGTCAGGGGAAGGCACTGAAGCTTTCTTT	CASSPPSGEGTEAFF
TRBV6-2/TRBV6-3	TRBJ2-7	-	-	TGTGCCAGCAACCCGGGAGTCCTCTACGAGCAGTACTTC	CASNPGVLYEQYF
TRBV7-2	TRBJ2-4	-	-	TGTGCCAGCAGACCCGGAGTGGGGGACATTCAGTACTTC	CASRPGVGDIQYF